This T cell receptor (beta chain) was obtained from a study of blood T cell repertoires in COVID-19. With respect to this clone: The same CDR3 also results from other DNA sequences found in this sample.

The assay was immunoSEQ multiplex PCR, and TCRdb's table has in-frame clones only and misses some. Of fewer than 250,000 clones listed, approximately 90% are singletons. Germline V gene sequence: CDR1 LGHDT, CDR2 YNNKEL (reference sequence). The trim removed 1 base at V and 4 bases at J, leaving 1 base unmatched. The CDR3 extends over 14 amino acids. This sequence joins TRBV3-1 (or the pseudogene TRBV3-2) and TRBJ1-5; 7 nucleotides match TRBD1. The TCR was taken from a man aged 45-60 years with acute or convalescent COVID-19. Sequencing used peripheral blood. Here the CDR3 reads CASSQGQGNQPQHF. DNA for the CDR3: TGTGCCAGCAGCCAAGGACAGGGTAATCAGCCCCAGCATTTT.